The clone carrying this T cell receptor (beta chain) was detected ten times or more. Its antigen is unknown. Researchers tagged individual cDNA molecules with unique molecular identifiers. TCRdb fed the 5' RACE reads into MiXCR, producing one record per CDR3 protein. The sample consists of 25,000 to 30,000 distinct CDR3 sequences, about 5.7% of them appearing once. The V end lost 1 base, the J end lost 3 bases, and 13 bases lay between the germline ends. The germline V gene has CDR1 MGHRA and CDR2 YSYEKL. This CDR3 has 15 amino acids. The record originates from a study of early T cells in non-severe SARS-CoV-2 infection. Study-wide background: Sequencing input comprised bulk RNA from unsorted whole blood; chain pairing was not available.

Points from the study as a whole: The study's VDJdb matching favored anti-spike CD8 responses and missed private and CD4 specificities.

This clonotype originated in an adult who was a healthcare worker with PCR-confirmed SARS-CoV-2 infection or an uninfected control (not recorded which). The chain couples TRBV4-1 to TRBJ2-7; D may be TRBD2 (5 bases). Material: whole blood. The CDR3 region is CASSQVDGIFYEQYF. In DNA form, the CDR3 reads TGCGCCAGCAGCCAAGTTGACGGGATATTCTACGAGCAGTACTTC.